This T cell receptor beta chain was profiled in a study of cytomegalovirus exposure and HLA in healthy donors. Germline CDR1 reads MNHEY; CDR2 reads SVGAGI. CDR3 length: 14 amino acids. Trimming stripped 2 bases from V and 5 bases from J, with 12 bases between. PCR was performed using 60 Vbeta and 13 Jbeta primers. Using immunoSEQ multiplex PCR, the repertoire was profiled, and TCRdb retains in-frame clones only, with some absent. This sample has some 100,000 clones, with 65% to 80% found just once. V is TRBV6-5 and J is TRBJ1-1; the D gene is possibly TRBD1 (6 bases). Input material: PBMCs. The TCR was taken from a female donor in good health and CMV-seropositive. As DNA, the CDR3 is TGTGCCAGCAGTTACGTACAGGGTGAGACTGAAGCTTTCTTT. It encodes CASSYVQGETEAFF.